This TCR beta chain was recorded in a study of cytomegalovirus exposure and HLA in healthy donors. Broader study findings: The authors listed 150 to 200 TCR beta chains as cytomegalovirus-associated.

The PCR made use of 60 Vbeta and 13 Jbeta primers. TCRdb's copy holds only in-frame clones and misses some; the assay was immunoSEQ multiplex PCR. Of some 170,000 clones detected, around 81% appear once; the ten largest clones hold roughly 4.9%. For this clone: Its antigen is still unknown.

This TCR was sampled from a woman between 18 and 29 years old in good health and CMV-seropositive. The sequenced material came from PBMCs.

The DNA of the CDR3 is TGTGCCAGCAGCCTCGGACTAGCGGGGGGGCTCGGGGAGCTGTTTTTT. It translates to CASSLGLAGGLGELFF. The rearrangement links TRBV7-3 to TRBJ2-2; 15 positions agree with TRBD2. The CDR3 runs 16 residues. The trim removed 5 bases at V and 7 bases at J, leaving 5 bases unmatched. The germline V gene has CDR1 SGHTA and CDR2 FQGTGA.